The sample holds many counts of the clone carrying this TCR beta chain. Its antigen is unknown. This entry comes from a study of T cell repertoires in cytomegalovirus infection. Study in general: Public TCR beta signatures marked donors with CMV infection and the matching HLA. Whole-study findings and limits: CMV carriers with the relevant HLA were identified by cumulative public TCR beta family frequency. Ex vivo responses were dominated by HLA-C-restricted CMV-specific TCR beta clonotypes.

Germline V lookup: CDR1 SGHTA, CDR2 FQGNSA. Trimming removed 5 bases at V and 8 bases at J, with 12 bases between. The CDR3 runs 12 residues. Each CDR3 protein is one row after TCRdb ran MiXCR on the reads. The data contain around 320,000 distinct CDR3 sequences, more than 8% of them seen just once; the ten biggest clones take up 3.5% to 4.5%. This TCR was sampled from a human donor in good health (CMV status not recorded). Some clones in this sample may be carry-over from other donors' samples. V gene TRBV7-2 combines with J gene TRBJ2-5; D unresolved. The material sequenced was PBMCs. CDR3 sequence reads: CASSPRVGTQYF. DNA for the CDR3: TGTGCCAGCAGCCCTAGAGTGGGAACCCAGTACTTC.